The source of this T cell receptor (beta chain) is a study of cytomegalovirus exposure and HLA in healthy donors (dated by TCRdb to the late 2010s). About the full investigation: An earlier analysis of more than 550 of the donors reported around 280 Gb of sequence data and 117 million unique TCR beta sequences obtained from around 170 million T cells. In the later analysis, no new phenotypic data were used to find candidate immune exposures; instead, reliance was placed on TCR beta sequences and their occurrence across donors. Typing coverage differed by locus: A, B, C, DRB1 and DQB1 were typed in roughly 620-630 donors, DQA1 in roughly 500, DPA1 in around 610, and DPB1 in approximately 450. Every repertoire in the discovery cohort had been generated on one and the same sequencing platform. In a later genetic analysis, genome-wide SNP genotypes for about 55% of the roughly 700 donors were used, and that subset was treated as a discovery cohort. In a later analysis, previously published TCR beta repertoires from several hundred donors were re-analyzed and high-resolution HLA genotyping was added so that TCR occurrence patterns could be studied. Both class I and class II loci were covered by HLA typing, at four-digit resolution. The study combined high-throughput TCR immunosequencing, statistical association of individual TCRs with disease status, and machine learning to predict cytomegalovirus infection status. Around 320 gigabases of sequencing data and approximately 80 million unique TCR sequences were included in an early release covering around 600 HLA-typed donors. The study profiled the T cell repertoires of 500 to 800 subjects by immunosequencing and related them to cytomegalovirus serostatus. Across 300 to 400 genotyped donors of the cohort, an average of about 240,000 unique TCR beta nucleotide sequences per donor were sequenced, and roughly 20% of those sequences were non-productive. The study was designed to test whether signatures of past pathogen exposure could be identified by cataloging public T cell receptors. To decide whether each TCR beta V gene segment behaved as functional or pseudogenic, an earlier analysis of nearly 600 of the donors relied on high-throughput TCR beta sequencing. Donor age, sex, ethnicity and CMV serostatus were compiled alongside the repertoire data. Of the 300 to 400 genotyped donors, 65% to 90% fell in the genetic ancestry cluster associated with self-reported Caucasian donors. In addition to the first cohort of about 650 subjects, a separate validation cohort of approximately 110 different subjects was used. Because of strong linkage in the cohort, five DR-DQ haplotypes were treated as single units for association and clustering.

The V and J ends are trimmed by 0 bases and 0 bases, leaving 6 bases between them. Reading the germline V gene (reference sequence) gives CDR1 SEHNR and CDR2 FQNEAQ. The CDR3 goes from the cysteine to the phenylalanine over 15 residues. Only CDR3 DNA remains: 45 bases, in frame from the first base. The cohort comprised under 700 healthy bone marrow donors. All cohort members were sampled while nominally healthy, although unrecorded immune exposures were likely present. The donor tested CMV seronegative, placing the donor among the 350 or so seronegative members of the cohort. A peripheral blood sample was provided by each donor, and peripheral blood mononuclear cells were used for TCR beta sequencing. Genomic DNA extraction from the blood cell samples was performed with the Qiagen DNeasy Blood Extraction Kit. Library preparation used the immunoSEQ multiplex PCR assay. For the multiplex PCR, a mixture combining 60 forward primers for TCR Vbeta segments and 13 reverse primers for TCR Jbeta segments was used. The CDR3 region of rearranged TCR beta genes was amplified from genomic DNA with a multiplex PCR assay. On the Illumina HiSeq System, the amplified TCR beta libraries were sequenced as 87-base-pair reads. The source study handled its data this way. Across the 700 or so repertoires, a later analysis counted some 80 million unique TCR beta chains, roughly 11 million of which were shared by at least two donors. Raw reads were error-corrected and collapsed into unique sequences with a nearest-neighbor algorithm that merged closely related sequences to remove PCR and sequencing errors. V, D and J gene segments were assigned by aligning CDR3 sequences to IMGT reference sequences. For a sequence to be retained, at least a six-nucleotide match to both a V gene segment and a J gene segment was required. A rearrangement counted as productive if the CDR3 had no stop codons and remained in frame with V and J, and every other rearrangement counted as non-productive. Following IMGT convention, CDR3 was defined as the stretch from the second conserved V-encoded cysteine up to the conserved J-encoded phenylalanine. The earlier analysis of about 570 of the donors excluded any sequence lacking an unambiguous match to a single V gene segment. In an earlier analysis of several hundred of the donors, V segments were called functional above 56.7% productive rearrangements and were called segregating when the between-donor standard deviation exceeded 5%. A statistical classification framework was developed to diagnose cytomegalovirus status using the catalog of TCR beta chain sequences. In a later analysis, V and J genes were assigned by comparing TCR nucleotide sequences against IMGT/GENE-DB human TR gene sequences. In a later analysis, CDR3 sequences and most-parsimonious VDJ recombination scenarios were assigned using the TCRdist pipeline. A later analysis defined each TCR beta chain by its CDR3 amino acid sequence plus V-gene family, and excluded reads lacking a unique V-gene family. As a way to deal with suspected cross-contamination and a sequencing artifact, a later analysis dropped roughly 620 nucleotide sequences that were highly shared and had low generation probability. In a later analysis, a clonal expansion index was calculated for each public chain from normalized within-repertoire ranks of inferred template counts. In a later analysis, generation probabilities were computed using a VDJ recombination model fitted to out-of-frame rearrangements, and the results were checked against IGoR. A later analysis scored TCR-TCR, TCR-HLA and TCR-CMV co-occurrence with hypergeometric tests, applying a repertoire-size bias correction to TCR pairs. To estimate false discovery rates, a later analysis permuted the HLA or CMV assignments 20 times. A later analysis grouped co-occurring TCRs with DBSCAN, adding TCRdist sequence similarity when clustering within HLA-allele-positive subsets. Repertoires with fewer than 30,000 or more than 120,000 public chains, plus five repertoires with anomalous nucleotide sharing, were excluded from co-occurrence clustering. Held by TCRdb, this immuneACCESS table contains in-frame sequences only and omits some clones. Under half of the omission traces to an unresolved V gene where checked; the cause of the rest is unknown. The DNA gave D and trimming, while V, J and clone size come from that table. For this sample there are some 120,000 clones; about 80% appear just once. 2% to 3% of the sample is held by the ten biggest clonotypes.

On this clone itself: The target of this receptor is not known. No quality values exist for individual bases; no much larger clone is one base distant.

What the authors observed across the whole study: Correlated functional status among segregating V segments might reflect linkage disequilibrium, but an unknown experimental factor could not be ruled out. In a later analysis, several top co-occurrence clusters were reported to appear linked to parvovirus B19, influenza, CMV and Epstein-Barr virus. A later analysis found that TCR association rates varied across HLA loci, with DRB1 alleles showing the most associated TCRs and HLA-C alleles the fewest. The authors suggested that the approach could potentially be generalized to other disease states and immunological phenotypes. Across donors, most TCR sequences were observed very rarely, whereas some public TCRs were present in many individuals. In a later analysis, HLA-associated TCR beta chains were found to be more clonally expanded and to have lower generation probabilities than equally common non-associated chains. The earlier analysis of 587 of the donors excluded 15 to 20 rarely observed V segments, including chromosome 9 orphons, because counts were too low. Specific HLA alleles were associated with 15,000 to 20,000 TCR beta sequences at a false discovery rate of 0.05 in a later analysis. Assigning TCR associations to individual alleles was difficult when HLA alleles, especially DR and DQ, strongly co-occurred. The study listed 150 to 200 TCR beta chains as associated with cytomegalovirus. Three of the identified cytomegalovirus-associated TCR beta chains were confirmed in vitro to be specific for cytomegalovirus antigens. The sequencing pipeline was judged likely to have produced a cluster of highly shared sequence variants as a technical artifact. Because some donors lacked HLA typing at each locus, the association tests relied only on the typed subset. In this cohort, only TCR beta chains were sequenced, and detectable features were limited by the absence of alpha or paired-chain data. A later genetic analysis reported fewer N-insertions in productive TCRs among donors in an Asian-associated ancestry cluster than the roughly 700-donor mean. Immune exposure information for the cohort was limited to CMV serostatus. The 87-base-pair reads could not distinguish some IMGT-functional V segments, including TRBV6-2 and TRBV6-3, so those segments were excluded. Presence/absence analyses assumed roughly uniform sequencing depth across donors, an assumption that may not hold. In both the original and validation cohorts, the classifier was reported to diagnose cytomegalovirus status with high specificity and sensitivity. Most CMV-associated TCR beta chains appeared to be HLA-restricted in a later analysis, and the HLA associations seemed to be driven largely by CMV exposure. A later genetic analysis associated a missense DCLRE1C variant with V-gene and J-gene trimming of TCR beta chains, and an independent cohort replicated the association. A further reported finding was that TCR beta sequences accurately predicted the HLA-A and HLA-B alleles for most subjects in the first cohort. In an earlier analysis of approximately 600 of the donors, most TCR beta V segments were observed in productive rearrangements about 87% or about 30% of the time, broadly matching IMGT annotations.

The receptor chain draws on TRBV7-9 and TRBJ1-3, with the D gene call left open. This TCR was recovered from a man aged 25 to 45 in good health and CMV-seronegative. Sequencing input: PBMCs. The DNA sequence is TGTGCCAGCAGCTTAGCTCAGAACTCTGGAAACACCATATATTTT. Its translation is CASSLAQNSGNTIYF.